These 8 T cell receptor beta chains originate from one sample sequenced in a study of radiotherapy plus CTLA-4 blockade in lung cancer. Profiled with immunoSEQ multiplex PCR; TCRdb holds only in-frame clones, not every one. The sample has approximately 73,000 clones, 80% to 90% seen once; the top ten hold 40%. Specimen: peripheral blood, collected from a patient treated with radiotherapy plus ipilimumab. The receptor set was obtained from a human donor with non-small cell lung cancer that progressed on radiotherapy plus ipilimumab.

The chain couples TRBV27 to TRBJ1-4; D is possibly TRBD1 (5 bases). The germline V gene has CDR1 MNHEY and CDR2 SMNVEV (reference sequence). With 8 bases removed from V and 4 bases from J, the gap between germline ends came to 14 bases. The CDR3 totals 14 residues. The CDR3 nucleotides are TGTGCCAGCTCTATGCCGGGGGGTAATGAAAAACTGTTTTTT. The encoded protein is CASSMPGGNEKLFF.

This sequence joins TRBV13 and TRBJ2-1; 9 bases are shared with TRBD2. The length of the CDR3 is 15 residues. With V trimmed by 7 bases and J by 4 bases, 8 bases remained unmatched. CDR1 and CDR2 (germline): PRHDT, FYEKMQ (reference sequence). Here the CDR3 DNA reads TGTGCCAGCACCCCAGGGACTAGCTTGTACAATGAGCAGTTCTTC. Translated: CASTPGTSLYNEQFF.

The rearrangement joins TRBV6-1 to TRBJ2-7; tentatively, D is TRBD1 (7 bases). CDR3 length: 13 residues. Germline lookup yields CDR1 MNHNS and CDR2 SASEGT. The V end lost 6 bases, the J end lost 4 bases, and 13 bases lay between the germline ends. The DNA for the CDR3 is TGTGCCAGCAGAAAGACAGGGACTTACGAGCAGTACGTC. Its translation is CASRKTGTYEQYV.

The CDR3 loop reads CASSLLRSDTQYF. DNA for the CDR3: TGTGCCAGCAGCCTCCTACGTTCGGATACGCAGTATTTT. This chain links TRBV5-6 with TRBJ2-3; no reliable D call. There are 13 residues in the CDR3. The germline gives CDR1 SGHDT, CDR2 YYEEEE. The ends were cut back, 4 bases at V and 6 bases at J, with 12 bases in the middle.

In DNA, the CDR3 is TGCGCCAGCAGCTACAGCCAAAACACTGAAGCTTTCTTT. This encodes CASSYSQNTEAFF. This chain uses TRBV5-1 with TRBJ1-1; D gene uncertain. V lost 3 bases and J lost 2, with 8 bases in between. Per germline, CDR1 SGHRS and CDR2 YFSETQ. The CDR3 spans 13 residues.

Worth noting for this clone: The junction and the germline gene differ at one end; a read error may be behind it. DNA for the CDR3: TGTGCTAGCAGCCGTACTAGCGGTGGCACAGATACGCAGTATTTT. As protein: CASSRTSGGTDTQYF. The V gene is TRBV7-7, the J gene TRBJ2-3; 8 positions match TRBD2. The CDR3 spans 15 residues. The germline V gene has CDR1 SSHAT and CDR2 FNYEAQ (reference sequence).

This clone was counted a single time. The rearrangement uses TRBV15 and TRBJ2-5; 7 nucleotides align to TRBD1. Germline V lookup: CDR1 LNHNV, CDR2 YYDKDF (reference sequence). The CDR3 runs 15 residues. V shed 5 bases, J shed 3 bases, and the junction held 9 bases outside the gene matches. The DNA of the CDR3 is TGTGCCACCAGCGGACCCGGACAGGAAAAAGAGACCCAGTACTTC. It translates to CATSGPGQEKETQYF.

J is TRBJ2-3 and V is TRBV29-1; TRBD2 is a possible D gene (7 bases). The V gene lost 0 bases and the J gene lost 3 bases, with 22 bases spanning the gap. The CDR3 contains 18 residues. The germline V gene has CDR1 SQVTM and CDR2 ANQGSEA. CDR3 DNA sequence: TGCAGCGTTGAAGACCCCGGCGGGGGCATAGGGGGTACAGATACGCAGTATTTT. Translating it yields CSVEDPGGGIGGTDTQYF.